This passage covers 31 T cell receptor beta chains from one sample sequenced in a study of a mutant IDH1 vaccine in newly diagnosed glioma. The repertoire was sequenced with immunoSEQ multiplex PCR; TCRdb's copy has only in-frame clones and lacks some. The sample has roughly 76,000 clones, about 82% seen once. No antigen has been assigned to these receptors. The time point here: week 23, last vaccination. Topical imiquimod accompanied each vaccine dose, which consisted of 300 ug of mutant IDH1 20-mer peptide. The specimen was PBMCs, collected from a glioma patient whose treatment included an IDH1 peptide vaccine. The origin of the receptors is a man between 25 and 39 years old with glioma. Some clones in this sample may be carry-over from other donors' samples.

V gene TRBV2 combines with J gene TRBJ2-3; TRBD1 aligns across 10 bases. The CDR3 is made up of 16 amino acids. Germline V gives CDR1 SNHLY, CDR2 FYNNEI. Unmatched junction bases numbered 9, after V lost 4 bases and J lost 5 bases. CDR3 sequence reads: CASSGWGTGVKDTQYF. The CDR3 nucleotides read TGTGCCAGCAGTGGGTGGGGGACAGGGGTAAAAGATACGCAGTATTTT.

The genes are TRBV6-6 and TRBJ1-3, with a tentative D call TRBD1 (6 bases). Trimming took off 7 bases at V and 0 bases at J, with 10 bases between the two ends. The CDR3 is made up of 14 amino acids. Germline V gives CDR1 MNHNY, CDR2 SVGAGI (reference sequence). CDR3 coding DNA: TGTGCCAGCACCCCAGGGGCCTCTGGAAACACCATATATTTT. It specifies CASTPGASGNTIYF.

The chain joins TRBV19 to TRBJ2-1, with D hard to call. CDR1 is LNHDA, CDR2 SQIVND, per germline (reference sequence). CDR3 length: 12 amino acids. The ends were cut back, 3 bases at V and 8 bases at J, with 8 bases in the middle. The CDR3 sequence: CASSMSFYEQFF. CDR3 nucleotide sequence: TGTGCCAGTAGTATGAGCTTTTATGAGCAGTTCTTC.

The chain couples TRBV4-1 to TRBJ2-5, with a possible D match to TRBD1 (6 bases). V lost 1 base, J lost 7 bases, and 16 bases lay in between. CDR3 length equals 15 residues. CDR1 is MGHRA and CDR2 is YSYEKL in the germline V gene. Here the CDR3 reads CASSQVFDRSVTQYF. DNA of the CDR3: TGCGCCAGCAGCCAAGTGTTTGACAGGTCGGTGACCCAGTACTTC.

The V gene is TRBV6-5, the J gene TRBJ1-5, with D unclear. Germline CDR1 is MNHEY and CDR2 is SVGAGI. The germline V and J ends were trimmed by 4 bases and 1 base, with 5 bases remaining between them. This CDR3 has 13 residues. The CDR3 region has the DNA TGTGCCAGCAGTTCGTTAAGCAATCAGCCCCAGCATTTT. Its protein is CASSSLSNQPQHF.

The CDR3 region is CASSGGPAGGPSETQYF. CDR3 nucleotides: TGCGCCAGCAGTGGGGGTCCCGCGGGGGGGCCGAGTGAGACCCAGTACTTC. V and J are TRBV5-1 and TRBJ2-5; 9 bases fit TRBD2. The CDR3 length is 17 residues. The V segment lost 5 bases and the J segment 5 bases; nucleotides outside the gene matches: 16. Germline loops: CDR1 SGHRS, CDR2 YFSETQ.

J is TRBJ2-7 and V is TRBV6-5; 7 bases map to TRBD1. The V gene's germline CDR1 is MNHEY and CDR2 SVGAGI. V lost 8 bases and J lost 5; bases outside the gene matches: 12. This CDR3 is built from 14 residues. DNA for the CDR3: TGTGCCAGCGGTCGAACAGGGGCTGGCCACGAGCAGTACTTC. Amino acid sequence: CASGRTGAGHEQYF.

The chain carries TRBV6-6 and TRBJ1-5, with unresolved D. The V and J ends lost 9 bases and 4 bases respectively, with 10 bases between them. Germline V gene sequence: CDR1 MNHNY, CDR2 SVGAGI (reference sequence). This CDR3 is built from 12 residues. The CDR3 nucleotides read TGTGCCAGTGGACGGGAAAATCAGCCCCAGCATTTT. As protein: CASGRENQPQHF.

This clone has only a few counts. The genes are TRBV30 and TRBJ1-2; 11 nucleotides match TRBD1. CDR3 length: 14 amino acids. Unmatched junction bases numbered 7, after V lost 2 bases and J lost 8 bases. Germline CDR1 is GTSNPN and CDR2 is SVGIG (reference sequence). The CDR3 nucleotides are TGTGCCTGGAGTATAAGCAGGACAGGGGGCGGCTACACCTTC. Translation: CAWSISRTGGGYTF.

The chain uses TRBV10-3 and TRBJ2-5, with 9 bases aligning to TRBD2. Unmatched junction bases numbered 6, after V lost 2 bases and J lost 5 bases. CDR3 length: 15 residues. CDR1 is ENHRY and CDR2 is SYGVKD in the germline V gene. CDR3 sequence reads: CAISEGLAMGETQYF. CDR3 bases: TGTGCCATCAGTGAGGGACTAGCGATGGGGGAGACCCAGTACTTC.

This rearrangement joins TRBV19 to TRBJ1-1; D might be TRBD1 (6 bases). Between the trimmed V and J ends, which lost 6 bases and 0 bases, there was a span of 11 bases. From germline, CDR1 is LNHDA and CDR2 SQIVND (reference sequence). This CDR3 has 14 residues. This CDR3 reads CASSVRGMNTEAFF. The CDR3 region has the DNA TGTGCCAGTAGCGTCAGGGGAATGAACACTGAAGCTTTCTTT.

The table lists this clone with a few counts. The chain joins TRBV30 to TRBJ1-6; TRBD1 matches 9 bases. This CDR3 region has 13 residues. Germline lookup yields CDR1 GTSNPN and CDR2 SVGIG (reference sequence). The V segment lost 5 bases and the J segment 14 bases; nucleotides outside the gene matches: 10. CDR3 nucleotide sequence: TGTGCCTGGGTCCCGGGACAGGGTCGATCCCTCCACTTT. This gives the protein CAWVPGQGRSLHF.

This clone has only one observation. The chain is built from TRBV18 and TRBJ1-2; 9 nucleotides agree with TRBD1. V lost 3 bases to trimming and J lost 8 bases; unmatched junction nucleotides: 4. Germline lookup yields CDR1 KGHSH and CDR2 LQKENI. The CDR3 has 13 amino acids. CDR3 region: CASSPTGGGGYTF. The CDR3 bases are TGTGCCAGCTCACCTACAGGGGGCGGCGGCTACACCTTC.

The chain employs TRBV28 and TRBJ2-3, with 8 bases that match TRBD1. CDR3 length: 16 amino acids. With 6 bases clipped from V and 6 bases from J, the junction kept 14 bases outside the gene matches. Germline CDR1 is MDHEN and CDR2 is SYDVKM. In DNA, the CDR3 is TGTGCCAGCAGCCAGGGGAAAGGACAGGGTCCCGATACGCAGTATTTT. Protein: CASSQGKGQGPDTQYF.

The chain combines TRBV5-4 with TRBJ1-4; TRBD1 agrees at 7 bases. The V and J ends lost 3 bases and 7 bases, in that order; junction bases with no gene match: 15. The CDR3 consists of 17 residues. Germline lookup yields CDR1 SGHNT and CDR2 YYREEE (reference sequence). CDR3 residues: CASSSTMGGGAGEKLFF. The CDR3 bases are TGTGCCAGCAGCTCCACGATGGGAGGGGGCGCAGGTGAAAAACTGTTTTTT.

J is TRBJ2-4 and V is TRBV7-2; 12 bases line up with TRBD2. V lost 5 bases to trimming and J lost 1 base; unmatched junction nucleotides: 3. Germline V gene data show CDR1 as SGHTA and CDR2 as FQGNSA. The CDR3 covers 16 residues. CDR3 region: CASSGTSGGAKNIQYF. The CDR3 DNA reads as TGTGCCAGCAGCGGTACTAGCGGGGGGGCCAAAAACATTCAGTACTTC.

This clone was found a few times. The chain is built from TRBV14 and TRBJ1-5; possibly TRBD1 for D (5 bases). Germline CDR1 and CDR2: SGHDN and FVKESK. This CDR3 spans 13 amino acids. V lost 1 base and J lost 6, with 7 bases in between. The CDR3 DNA sequence: TGTGCCAGCAGCCAAGGGGGGGTTCAGCCCCAGCATTTT. This sequence encodes CASSQGGVQPQHF.

J is TRBJ2-3 and V is TRBV29-1; D uncertain. CDR1 SQVTM and CDR2 ANQGSEA come from the germline V gene. There are 12 residues in the CDR3. The CDR3 here is CTVKNLTDTQYF. The CDR3 DNA reads TGCACAGTTAAGAACTTGACAGATACGCAGTATTTT.

The gene calls are TRBV27 and TRBJ2-7; 11 nucleotides agree with TRBD1. The CDR3 is made up of 16 amino acids. Germline loops: CDR1 MNHEY, CDR2 SMNVEV (reference sequence). With V trimmed by 6 bases and J by 2 bases, 9 bases remained unmatched. CDR3 sequence (DNA): TGTGCCAGCAGGGGTAGGACAGGGGGCTTTCCCTACGAGCAGTACTTC. Its protein is CASRGRTGGFPYEQYF.

The V and J genes are TRBV19 and TRBJ1-5; the D gene is possibly TRBD1 (5 bases). Germline V gene lookup returns CDR1 LNHDA and CDR2 SQIVND (reference sequence). V dropped 6 bases and J dropped 6 bases, with 12 bases sitting between them. The CDR3 runs to 13 residues. This CDR3 is CASRVGVSQPQHF. In nucleotides, the CDR3 is TGTGCCAGTAGGGTAGGGGTAAGTCAGCCCCAGCATTTT.

This sequence joins TRBV15 and TRBJ2-3; 10 bases match TRBD2. V lost 0 bases, J lost 3 bases, and 12 bases stayed unmatched. Looked up from germline, CDR1 is LNHNV and CDR2 is YYDKDF (reference sequence). This CDR3 comprises 19 residues. CDR3 DNA: TGTGCCACCAGCAGAGATGTCCTAAGCGGGGGGGTGATAACAGATACGCAGTATTTT. Protein: CATSRDVLSGGVITDTQYF.

This clone was observed a few times. The chain couples TRBV29-1 to TRBJ1-1, with D unclear. V shed 3 bases and J shed 4 bases, with 9 bases lying between them. CDR1 and CDR2 (germline): SQVTM, ANQGSEA. This CDR3 region has 12 residues. Written as DNA, the CDR3 is TGCAGCGTTGAGGGCAGGACCACTGAAGCTTTCTTT. Translation: CSVEGRTTEAFF.

There are a few counts of this clone. The genes are TRBV19 and TRBJ1-5; D remains ambiguous. The V end lost 4 bases, the J end lost 2 bases, and 6 bases lay between the germline ends. The CDR3 is 13 amino acids. The V gene's germline CDR1 is LNHDA and CDR2 SQIVND (reference sequence). The CDR3 DNA reads TGTGCCAGTAGTACTGGGGGCAATCAGCCCCAGCATTTT. Protein: CASSTGGNQPQHF.

J is TRBJ2-7 and V is TRBV6-5; 8 bases are a match to TRBD1. V lost 2 bases and J lost 1; bases outside the gene matches: 4. CDR1 MNHEY and CDR2 SVGAGI come from the germline V gene. This CDR3 has 15 residues. CDR3 residues: CASSYPTGESYEQYF. The CDR3 DNA follows: TGTGCCAGCAGTTACCCGACAGGGGAGTCCTACGAGCAGTACTTC.

The chain links TRBV27 to TRBJ2-6; perhaps TRBD1 as D (6 bases). Per the germline V gene, CDR1 is MNHEY and CDR2 is SMNVEV (reference sequence). There are 15 residues in the CDR3. Trimming took 5 bases from V and 4 from J, leaving 12 bases between them. The CDR3 is CASSGTGYGANVLTF. CDR3 DNA sequence: TGTGCCAGCAGTGGAACAGGGTACGGGGCCAACGTCCTGACTTTC.

The chain employs TRBV6-5 and TRBJ1-5; 7 positions agree with TRBD1. In germline, CDR1 is MNHEY, CDR2 SVGAGI. After removal of 4 bases from V and 7 bases from J, the junction contained 7 bases not matched to a gene. The CDR3 totals 14 residues. The CDR3 DNA sequence: TGTGCCAGCAGTTCGACAGGGAAGGGCCAGCCCCAGCATTTT. Translation gives CASSSTGKGQPQHF.

The V and J genes are TRBV27 and TRBJ2-1; the match to TRBD1 covers 9 bases. This CDR3 has 13 amino acids. Germline loops: CDR1 MNHEY, CDR2 SMNVEV (reference sequence). Trimming took 6 bases from V and 15 from J; bases not matched to a gene: 12. CDR3 DNA sequence: TGTGCCAGCAGATCATCCCCAGGACAGGGGACGTTCTTC. This translates into CASRSSPGQGTFF.

The chain employs TRBV19 and TRBJ2-1; D is undetermined. V was trimmed by 2 bases and J by 4 bases, leaving 3 bases between them. CDR1 and CDR2 from the germline V gene are LNHDA and SQIVND (reference sequence). CDR3 length: 12 residues. In DNA form, the CDR3 reads TGTGCCAGTAGTATAAAGTACAATGAGCAGTTCTTC. Residues: CASSIKYNEQFF.

The V gene is TRBV29-1, the J gene TRBJ2-7; D unclear. V shed 5 bases and J shed 2 bases, with 10 bases lying between them. Germline V lookup: CDR1 SQVTM, CDR2 ANQGSEA. This CDR3 comprises 12 residues. CDR3 amino acids: CSVPGSTYEQYF. DNA for the CDR3: TGCAGCGTTCCTGGGTCAACCTACGAGCAGTACTTC.

The chain links TRBV5-6 to TRBJ1-2; D unresolved. Germline CDR1 reads SGHDT; CDR2 reads YYEEEE. The ends were cut back, 0 bases at V and 8 bases at J, with 11 bases in the middle. This CDR3 has 13 residues. As DNA, the CDR3 is TGTGCCAGCAGCTTGGTAGCAGGAGGAGGCTACACCTTC. Translated: CASSLVAGGGYTF.

The chain joins TRBV29-1 to TRBJ1-2; D ambiguous. Trimming removed 8 bases from V and 3 bases from J, with 16 bases in between. Germline V gives CDR1 SQVTM, CDR2 ANQGSEA. CDR3 length: 13 residues. The DNA for the CDR3 is TGCAGCTCTGAGGTTAGGACGGACTATGGCTACACCTTC. Translation: CSSEVRTDYGYTF.